This paragraph reports one T cell receptor (beta chain). Germline V CDR1 and CDR2: PRHDT, FYEKMQ (reference sequence). CDR3 length equals 15 residues. V lost 6 bases to trimming and J lost 4 bases; unmatched junction nucleotides: 6. This specimen comes from a study of shared clonotypes between healthy human individuals. The protocol was immunoSEQ multiplex PCR, while the TCRdb copy is restricted to in-frame clones and leaves out a portion. The sample contains some 660,000 clones, 55% to 85% of which appear only once. The chain uses TRBV13 and TRBJ2-2; 9 nucleotides match TRBD2. The sequence came from a woman aged 25 to 39 in good health. The sample consisted of memory CD4+ T cells sorted from blood. Subset meaning: CD45RA-negative fraction. The DNA for the CDR3 is TGTGCCAGCAGTTTTAGCGGGAGAATCACCGGGGAGCTGTTTTTT. This codes for CASSFSGRITGELFF.